The 19 T cell receptor beta chains below were found in one sample sequenced in a study of T cell repertoires in cytomegalovirus infection. Each CDR3 protein gets one entry after TCRdb re-called the reads with MiXCR. The data show roughly 100,000 distinct CDR3 sequences, with 15% to 20% seen just once and 8% held by the top ten. The sequenced sample was PBMCs. The source is a human donor in good health (CMV status not recorded). Some clones in this sample may be carry-over from other donors' samples.

Many counts were recorded for this clonotype. The V and J genes are TRBV7-8 and TRBJ1-1; D may be TRBD1 (6 bases). V was trimmed by 5 bases and J by 5 bases, leaving 18 bases between them. The germline V gene encodes CDR1 SGHVS and CDR2 FQNEAQ. This CDR3 comprises 15 residues. The CDR3 DNA reads as TGTGCCAGCAGCCCCAAGTCAGGGGTAGTAACTGAAGCTTTCTTT. Its translation: CASSPKSGVVTEAFF.

The CDR3 region has the DNA TGTGCCACCAATAAGAACACCGGGGAGCTGTTTTTT. Amino acids: CATNKNTGELFF. The chain recombines TRBV12-3 or TRBV12-4 with TRBJ2-2; D uncertain. The CDR3 is made up of 12 amino acids. V gave up 10 bases and J gave up 1 base, with 7 bases separating them.

This chain joins TRBV5-6 and TRBJ2-2; TRBD1 aligns across 8 bases. The CDR3 is made up of 15 amino acids. The V and J ends lost 4 bases and 5 bases, in that order; junction bases with no gene match: 7. Germline-derived CDR1 and CDR2 are SGHDT and YYEEEE. As DNA, the CDR3 is TGTGCCAGCAGCATAGGGACAGGCGGGACCGGGGAGCTGTTTTTT. Protein sequence: CASSIGTGGTGELFF.

This clonotype was observed many times. The chain couples TRBV12-3 or TRBV12-4 to TRBJ1-1; D is undetermined. The CDR3 runs to 13 residues. V lost 7 bases, J lost 1 base, and 10 bases lay in between. CDR3 sequence (DNA): TGTGCCAGCAATCTGGACCAGAACACTGAAGCTTTCTTT. This encodes CASNLDQNTEAFF.

This clonotype was seen many times. The chain's CDR3 is CASNQGRVSTDTQYF. The CDR3 bases are TGTGCCAGCAACCAAGGGCGGGTTAGCACAGATACGCAGTATTTT. The V and J genes are TRBV7-2 and TRBJ2-3; tentatively, D is TRBD2 (5 bases). CDR3 length: 15 amino acids. The germline V gene has CDR1 SGHTA and CDR2 FQGNSA. V dropped 7 bases and J dropped 0 bases, with 14 bases sitting between them.

V gene TRBV10-3 combines with J gene TRBJ2-3; no definite D call. Germline V gene data show CDR1 as ENHRY and CDR2 as SYGVKD. The CDR3 covers 11 residues. Trimming left V 10 bases short and J 4 bases short, with 9 bases between. CDR3 nucleotide sequence: TGTGCCAGCGGTTCGTCAGATACGCAGTATTTT. Amino acids: CASGSSDTQYF.

At least ten counts were recorded for this clonotype. The chain combines TRBV7-2 with TRBJ1-1, with D unclear. CDR3 length: 14 residues. Germline V gene data show CDR1 as SGHTA and CDR2 as FQGNSA. V dropped 3 bases and J dropped 1 base, with 9 bases sitting between them. CDR3 sequence (DNA): TGTGCCAGCAGCTTTACAGCTACGAACACTGAAGCTTTCTTT. Its protein product is CASSFTATNTEAFF.

This clonotype turned up a few times. The J gene is TRBJ2-7, the V gene TRBV6-2 or TRBV6-3; TRBD1 matches 11 bases. The V and J ends lost 2 bases and 0 bases, in that order; junction bases with no gene match: 6. CDR1 is MNHEY, CDR2 SVGEGT, per germline. This CDR3 is 17 amino acids long. CDR3 in DNA: TGTGCCAGCAGTTACCACGGACAGGGGGCAAACTCCTACGAGCAGTACTTC. Protein sequence: CASSYHGQGANSYEQYF.

The gene calls are TRBV3-1 and TRBJ1-2, with 8 nucleotides matching TRBD1. Losses at the gene ends were 4 bases for V and 2 bases for J; bases not matched to a gene: 6. Germline assignment: CDR1 LGHDT and CDR2 YNNKEL (reference sequence). This CDR3 region has 15 residues. The CDR3 sequence: CASSPHAGGNYGYTF. The CDR3 coding sequence is TGTGCCAGCAGCCCCCACGCAGGGGGCAACTATGGCTACACCTTC. Full variable domain (outside the CDR3, taken from reference TRBV3-1 and TRBJ1-2): DTAVSQTPKYLVTQMGNDKSIKCEQNLGHDTMYWYKQDSKKFLKIMFSYNNKELIINETVPNRFSPKSPDKAHLNLHINSLELGDSAVYFCASSPHAGGNYGYTFGSGTRLTVV.

This clonotype has a count of ten or more. V and J are TRBV4-1 and TRBJ2-1; TRBD2 matches 11 bases. Germline assignment: CDR1 MGHRA and CDR2 YSYEKL. There are 18 residues in the CDR3. The J segment lost 4 bases and the V segment lost 4 bases, leaving 12 bases of the junction unmatched. DNA for the CDR3: TGCGCCAGCAGCCGTGGGGGGCTAGCGGGGGGCAAATACAATGAGCAGTTCTTC. It yields the protein CASSRGGLAGGKYNEQFF.

The sample holds many counts of this clonotype. This sequence joins TRBV7-2 and TRBJ2-3; 12 nucleotides line up with TRBD2. Germline V CDR1 and CDR2: SGHTA, FQGNSA. The CDR3 loop spans 15 amino acids. V lost 5 bases to trimming and J lost 4 bases; unmatched junction nucleotides: 4. DNA of the CDR3: TGTGCCAGCAGCCGGACTAGCGGGGCGGCAGATACGCAGTATTTT. Translated: CASSRTSGAADTQYF.

This clonotype turned up a few times. The rearrangement links TRBV9 to TRBJ2-1, with D possibly TRBD1 on 7 matching bases. The germline V and J ends were trimmed by 4 bases and 9 bases, with 17 bases remaining between them. Germline CDR1 SGDLS, CDR2 YYNGEE. There are 14 residues in the CDR3. CDR3 loop: CASSSGGPGTEQFF. CDR3 coding DNA: TGTGCCAGCAGCTCAGGGGGGCCAGGGACTGAGCAGTTCTTC.

The rearrangement uses TRBV12-3 or TRBV12-4 and TRBJ1-1, with TRBD1 identical over 7 bases. The CDR3 has 15 residues. The J segment lost 9 bases and the V segment lost 5 bases, leaving 15 bases of the junction unmatched. Written as DNA, the CDR3 is TGTGCCAGCAGTCCTCGGACAGGCGGGAACAATAAAGCTTTCTTT. Its protein is CASSPRTGGNNKAFF.

The chain combines TRBV7-3 with TRBJ2-7; TRBD2 matches at 12 bases. After removal of 5 bases from V and 4 bases from J, the junction contained 6 bases not matched to a gene. The germline V gene encodes CDR1 SGHTA and CDR2 FQGTGA. This CDR3 region has 15 residues. The CDR3 bases are TGTGCCAGCAGCCCTAGCGGGGGGGGAGGATACGAGCAGTACTTC. It specifies CASSPSGGGGYEQYF.

This clonotype was recorded many times. The chain links TRBV7-2 to TRBJ1-3, with D unclear. Trimming pared 1 base from V and 0 bases from J, leaving 10 bases between. Germline CDR1 reads SGHTA; CDR2 reads FQGNSA. CDR3 length: 16 residues. CDR3 in DNA: TGTGCCAGCAGCTTAGACAGTCTCGCCTCTGGAAACACCATATATTTT. Residues: CASSLDSLASGNTIYF. Based on the CDR3 plus reference TRBV7-2 and TRBJ1-3, the full variable domain is GAGVSQSPSNKVTEKGKDVELRCDPISGHTALYWYRQSLGQGLEFLIYFQGNSAPDKSGLPSDRFSAERTGGSVSTLTIQRTQQEDSAVYLCASSLDSLASGNTIYFGEGSWLTVV.

There are many counts of this clonotype. As DNA, the CDR3 is TGTGCCAGCAGCTCACCGGGACAACAAGAGACCCAGTACTTC. Amino acids: CASSSPGQQETQYF. The chain couples TRBV7-2 to TRBJ2-5, with TRBD1 as a possible D gene (6 bases). V was pared by 4 bases and J by 2 bases, with 11 bases between. Germline values: CDR1 SGHTA, CDR2 FQGNSA. This CDR3 has 14 residues.

This rearrangement joins TRBV5-6 to TRBJ2-5; maybe TRBD2 (6 bases). The CDR3 is 16 amino acids. The germline V gene has CDR1 SGHDT and CDR2 YYEEEE. Deletions cut 0 bases from V and 1 base from J, with 13 bases between. DNA of the CDR3: TGTGCCAGCAGCTTGGTAATCGGGGGATCCCAAGAGACCCAGTACTTC. Its translation: CASSLVIGGSQETQYF.

This clonotype was picked up many times. The chain has TRBV7-2 and TRBJ2-7, with TRBD2 as a possible D gene (6 bases). V dropped 0 bases and J dropped 5 bases, with 14 bases sitting between them. The CDR3 contains 15 residues. Germline loops: CDR1 SGHTA, CDR2 FQGNSA. The CDR3 here is CASSLAETSLDEQYF. In nucleotides, the CDR3 is TGTGCCAGCAGCTTAGCTGAGACTAGTTTAGACGAGCAGTACTTC.

This clonotype was picked up a small number of times. The CDR3: CASSLEGTKQETQYF. CDR3 bases: TGTGCCAGCAGTTTAGAGGGTACGAAACAAGAGACCCAGTACTTC. This chain connects TRBV12-3 or TRBV12-4 to TRBJ2-5; D not resolved. The CDR3 runs to 15 residues. V lost 1 base and J lost 2, with 11 bases in between.